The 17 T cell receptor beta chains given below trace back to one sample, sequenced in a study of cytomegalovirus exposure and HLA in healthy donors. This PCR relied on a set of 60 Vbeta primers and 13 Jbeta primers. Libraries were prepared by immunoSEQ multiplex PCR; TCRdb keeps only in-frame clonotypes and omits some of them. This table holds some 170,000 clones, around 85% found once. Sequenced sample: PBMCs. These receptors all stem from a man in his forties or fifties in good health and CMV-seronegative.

CDR3 DNA sequence: TGTGCCAGCAGTGAGGGGACTATCCAAGAGACCCAGTACTTC. As protein: CASSEGTIQETQYF. This chain links TRBV25-1 with TRBJ2-5; the match to TRBD2 covers 7 bases. This CDR3 contains 14 residues. J was trimmed by 1 base and V by 3 bases; bases with no gene match: 2. Germline-derived CDR1 and CDR2 are MGHDK and SYGVNS.

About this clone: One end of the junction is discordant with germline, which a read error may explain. CDR3 coding DNA: TGTGCCAGCAGTTTGGACGTTATACAAGGAAACACCATATATTTT. It encodes CASSLDVIQGNTIYF. The genes are TRBV5-4 and TRBJ1-3, with D hard to call. The CDR3 has 15 amino acids. Per the germline V gene, CDR1 is SGHNT and CDR2 is YYREEE (reference sequence).

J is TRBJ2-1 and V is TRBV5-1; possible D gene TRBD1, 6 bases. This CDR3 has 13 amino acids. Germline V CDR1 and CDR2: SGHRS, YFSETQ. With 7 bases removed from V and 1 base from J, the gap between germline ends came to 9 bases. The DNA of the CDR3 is TGCGCCAGCGGGGGCGATTCCTACAATGAGCAGTTCTTC. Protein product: CASGGDSYNEQFF.

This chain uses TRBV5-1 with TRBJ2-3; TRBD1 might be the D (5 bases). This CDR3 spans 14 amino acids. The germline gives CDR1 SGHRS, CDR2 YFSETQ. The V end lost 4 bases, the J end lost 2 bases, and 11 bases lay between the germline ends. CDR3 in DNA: TGCGCCAGCAGCCAACAGGTTTTCACAGATACGCAGTATTTT. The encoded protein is CASSQQVFTDTQYF.

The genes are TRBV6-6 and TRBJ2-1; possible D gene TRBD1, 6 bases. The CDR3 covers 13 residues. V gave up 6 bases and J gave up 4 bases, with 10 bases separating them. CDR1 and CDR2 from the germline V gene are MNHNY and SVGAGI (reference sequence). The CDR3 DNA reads TGTGCCAGCAGCTTCGGACAGTACAATGAGCAGTTCTTC. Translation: CASSFGQYNEQFF.

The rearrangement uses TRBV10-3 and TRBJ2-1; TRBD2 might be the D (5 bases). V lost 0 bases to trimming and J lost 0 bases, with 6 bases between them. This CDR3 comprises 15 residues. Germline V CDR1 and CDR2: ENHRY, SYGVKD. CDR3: CAISESGLSYNEQFF. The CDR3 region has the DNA TGTGCCATCAGTGAGTCTGGACTCTCCTACAATGAGCAGTTCTTC.

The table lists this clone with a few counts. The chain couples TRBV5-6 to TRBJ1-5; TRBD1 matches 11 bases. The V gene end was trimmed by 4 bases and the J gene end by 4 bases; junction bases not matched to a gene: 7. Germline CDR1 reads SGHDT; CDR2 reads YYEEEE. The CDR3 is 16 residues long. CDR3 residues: CASSRTGTGGNQPQHF. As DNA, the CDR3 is TGTGCCAGCAGCCGAACCGGGACAGGGGGTAATCAGCCCCAGCATTTT.

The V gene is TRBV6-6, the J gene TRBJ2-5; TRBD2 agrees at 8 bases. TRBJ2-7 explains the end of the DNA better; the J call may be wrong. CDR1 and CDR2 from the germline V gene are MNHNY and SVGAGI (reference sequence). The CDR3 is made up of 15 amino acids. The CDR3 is CASSHGLAETYEQYF. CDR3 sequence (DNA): TGTGCCAGCAGCCACGGACTAGCCGAAACCTACGAGCAGTACTTC.

The CDR3 is CASSGVTGSTEAFF. In DNA form, the CDR3 reads TGTGCCAGCAGTGGGGTTACAGGGTCCACTGAAGCTTTCTTT. This chain links TRBV6-5 with TRBJ1-1, with D maybe TRBD1 (6 bases). V lost 5 bases, J lost 4 bases, and 14 bases lay in between. The CDR3 covers 14 residues. Germline loops: CDR1 MNHEY, CDR2 SVGAGI.

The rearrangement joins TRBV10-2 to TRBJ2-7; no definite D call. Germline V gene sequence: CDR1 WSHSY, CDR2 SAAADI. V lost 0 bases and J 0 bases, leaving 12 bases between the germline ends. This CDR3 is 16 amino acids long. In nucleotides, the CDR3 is TGCGCCAGCAGTGAGTCGAACGGTCCACTCTCCTACGAGCAGTACTTC. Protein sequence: CASSESNGPLSYEQYF.

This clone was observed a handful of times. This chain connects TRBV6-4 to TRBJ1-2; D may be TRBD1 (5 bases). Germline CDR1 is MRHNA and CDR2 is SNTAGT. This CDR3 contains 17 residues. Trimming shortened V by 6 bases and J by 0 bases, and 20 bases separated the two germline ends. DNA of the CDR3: TGTGCCAGCAGAAGTAGAGGGACTTCGGGTACTAACTATGGCTACACCTTC. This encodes CASRSRGTSGTNYGYTF.

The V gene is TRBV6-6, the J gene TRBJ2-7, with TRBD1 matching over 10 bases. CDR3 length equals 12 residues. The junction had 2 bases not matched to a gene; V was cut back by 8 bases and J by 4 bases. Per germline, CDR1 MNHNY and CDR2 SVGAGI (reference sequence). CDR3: CASGDRGYEQYF. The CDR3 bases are TGTGCCAGCGGGGACAGGGGTTACGAGCAGTACTTC.

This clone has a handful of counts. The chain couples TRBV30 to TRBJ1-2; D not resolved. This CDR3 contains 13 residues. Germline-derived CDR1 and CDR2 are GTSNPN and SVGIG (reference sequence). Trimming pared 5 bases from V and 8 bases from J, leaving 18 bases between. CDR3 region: CAWDHGDRPGYTF. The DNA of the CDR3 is TGTGCCTGGGATCACGGGGATCGGCCAGGCTACACCTTC.

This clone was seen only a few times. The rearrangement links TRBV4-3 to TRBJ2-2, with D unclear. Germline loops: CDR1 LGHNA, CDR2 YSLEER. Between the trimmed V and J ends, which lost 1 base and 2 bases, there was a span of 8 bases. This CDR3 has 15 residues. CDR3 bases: TGCGCCAGCAGCCAAGTCCCAGGTAACACCGGGGAGCTGTTTTTT. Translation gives CASSQVPGNTGELFF.

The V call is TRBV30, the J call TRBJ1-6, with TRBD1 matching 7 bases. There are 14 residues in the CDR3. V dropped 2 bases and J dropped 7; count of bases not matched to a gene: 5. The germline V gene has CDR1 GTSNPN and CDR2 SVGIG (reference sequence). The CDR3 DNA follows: TGTGCCTGGAGTTGGGACAGACTAAATTCACCCCTCCACTTT. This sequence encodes CAWSWDRLNSPLHF.

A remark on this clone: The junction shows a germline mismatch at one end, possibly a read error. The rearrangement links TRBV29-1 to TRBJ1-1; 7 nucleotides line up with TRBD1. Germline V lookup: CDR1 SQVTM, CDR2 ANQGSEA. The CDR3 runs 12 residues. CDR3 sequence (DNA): TGCAGCGTGAAGACAGGGAACGCTGAAGCTTTCTTT. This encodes CSVKTGNAEAFF.

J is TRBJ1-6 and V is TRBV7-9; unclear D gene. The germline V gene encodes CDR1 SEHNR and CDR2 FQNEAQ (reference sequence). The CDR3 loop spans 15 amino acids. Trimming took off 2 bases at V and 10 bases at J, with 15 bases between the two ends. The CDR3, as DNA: TGTGCCAGCAGCTTACCCGCTACCCGCGGGTCACCCCTCCACTTT. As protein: CASSLPATRGSPLHF.